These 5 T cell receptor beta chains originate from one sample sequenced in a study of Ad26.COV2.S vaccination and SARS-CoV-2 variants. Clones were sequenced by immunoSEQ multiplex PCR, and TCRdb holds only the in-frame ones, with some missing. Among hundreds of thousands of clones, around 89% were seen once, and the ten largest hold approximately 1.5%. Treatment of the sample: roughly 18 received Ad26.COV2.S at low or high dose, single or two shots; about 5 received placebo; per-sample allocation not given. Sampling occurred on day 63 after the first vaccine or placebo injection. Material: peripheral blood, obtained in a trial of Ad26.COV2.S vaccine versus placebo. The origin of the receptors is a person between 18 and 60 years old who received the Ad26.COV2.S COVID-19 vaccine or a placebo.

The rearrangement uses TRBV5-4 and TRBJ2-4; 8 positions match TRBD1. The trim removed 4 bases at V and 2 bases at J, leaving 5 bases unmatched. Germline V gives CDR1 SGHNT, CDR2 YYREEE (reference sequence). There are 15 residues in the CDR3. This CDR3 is CASSQQGDSKNIQYF. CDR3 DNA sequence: TGTGCCAGCAGCCAACAGGGGGATTCCAAAAACATTCAGTACTTC.

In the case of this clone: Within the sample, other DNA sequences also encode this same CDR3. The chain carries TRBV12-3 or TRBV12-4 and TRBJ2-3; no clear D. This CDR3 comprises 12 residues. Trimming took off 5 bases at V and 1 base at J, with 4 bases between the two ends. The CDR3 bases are TGTGCCAGCAGTCTTCGCACAGATACGCAGTATTTT. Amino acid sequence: CASSLRTDTQYF.

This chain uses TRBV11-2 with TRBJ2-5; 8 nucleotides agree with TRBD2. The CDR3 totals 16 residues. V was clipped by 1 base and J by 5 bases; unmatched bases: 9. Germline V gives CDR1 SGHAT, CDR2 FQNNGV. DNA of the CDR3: TGTGCCAGCAGCTTAGGTTCGAGCGGGAGCTGGGAGACCCAGTACTTC. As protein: CASSLGSSGSWETQYF.

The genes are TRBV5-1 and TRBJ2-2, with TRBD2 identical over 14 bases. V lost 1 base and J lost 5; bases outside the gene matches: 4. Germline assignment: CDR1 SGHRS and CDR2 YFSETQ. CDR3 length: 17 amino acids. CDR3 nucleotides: TGCGCCAGCAGCTTGACGACTAGCGGGAGGGGGACCGGGGAGCTGTTTTTT. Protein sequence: CASSLTTSGRGTGELFF.

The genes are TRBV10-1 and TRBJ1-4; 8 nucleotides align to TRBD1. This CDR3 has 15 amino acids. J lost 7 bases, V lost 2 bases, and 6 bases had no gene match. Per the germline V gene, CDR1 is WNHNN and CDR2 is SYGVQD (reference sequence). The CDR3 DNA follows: TGCGCCAGCAGTGAGGTACAGGGGGTTGCTGAAAAACTGTTTTTT. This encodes CASSEVQGVAEKLFF.